This T cell receptor (beta chain) was recovered during a study of T-cell memory formation after mild COVID-19. Study context: Most TCR clusters belonged to a single donor.

Employing constant-segment primers, 5'RACE generated TCR alpha and TCR beta cDNA libraries bearing sample barcodes and UMIs. One entry per CDR3 protein results from TCRdb running MiXCR on the 5' RACE reads. The sample contains 110,000 to 150,000 distinct CDR3 sequences, about 14% of which appear only once. Comments on this clonotype: Its antigen is undetermined.

V was cut by 7 bases and J by 1 base, with 10 bases left in between. Per the germline V gene, CDR1 is PRHDT and CDR2 is FYEKMQ (reference sequence). The CDR3 sequence is 13 residues long. Regarding the study as a whole: Mostly located in CM and EM were contracting CD4+ clones, with contracting CD8+ clones located in EMRA.

The sequencing sample was made of PBMCs or a T cell subset sorted from them (not recorded which). The source is an adult woman who had mild COVID-19 (a few samples of this study predate the infection). Cell type and time point are not known. The chain carries TRBV13 and TRBJ1-1; no clear D. CDR3 protein: CASTQAGNTEAFF. The CDR3 DNA sequence: TGTGCCAGCACGCAGGCCGGGAACACTGAAGCTTTCTTT. Using reference TRBV13 and TRBJ1-1 for the parts outside the CDR3, the full variable domain is AAGVIQSPRHLIKEKRETATLKCYPIPRHDTVYWYQQGPGQDPQFLISFYEKMQSDKGSIPDRFSAQQFSDYHSELNMSSLELGDSALYFCASTQAGNTEAFFGQGTRLTVV.